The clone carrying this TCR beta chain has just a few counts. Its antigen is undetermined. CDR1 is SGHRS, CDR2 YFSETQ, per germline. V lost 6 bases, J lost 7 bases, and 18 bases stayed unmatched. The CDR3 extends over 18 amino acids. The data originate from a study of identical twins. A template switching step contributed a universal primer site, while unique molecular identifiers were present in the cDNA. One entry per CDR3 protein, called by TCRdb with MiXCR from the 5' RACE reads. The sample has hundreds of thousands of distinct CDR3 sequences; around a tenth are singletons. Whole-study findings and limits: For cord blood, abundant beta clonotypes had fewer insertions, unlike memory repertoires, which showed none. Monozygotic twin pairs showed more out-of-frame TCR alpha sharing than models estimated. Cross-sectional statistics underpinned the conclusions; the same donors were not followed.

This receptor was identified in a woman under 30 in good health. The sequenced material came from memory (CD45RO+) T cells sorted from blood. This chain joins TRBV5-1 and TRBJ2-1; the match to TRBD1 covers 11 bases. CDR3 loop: CASKDGQGASNARNEQFF. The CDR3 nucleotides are TGCGCCAGCAAGGATGGACAGGGGGCATCTAATGCGAGGAATGAGCAGTTCTTC.